A single sample gave rise to the 5 T cell receptor beta chains below, sequenced in a study of beta chain features in type 1 diabetes. Regarding the study as a whole: Shortening that was moderate but significant affected the TCRB CDR3s of Type 1 diabetes patients in all four CD4+ subsets.

No antigens are known for them. The study reverse transcribed the entire isolated RNA, so it sequenced expressed TCRB transcripts. Assay used: immunoSEQ multiplex PCR; TCRdb lists only in-frame clones, some missing. This table has about 180,000 clones, 6% to 9% appearing once. Sequences were obtained from central memory CD4+ T cells from blood. The origin of the receptors is a man younger than 35 with type 1 diabetes.

This clone was seen a handful of times. V and J are TRBV11-2 and TRBJ1-5; TRBD1 aligns across 11 bases. Germline CDR1 is SGHAT and CDR2 is FQNNGV. V lost 5 bases to trimming and J lost 6 bases; unmatched junction nucleotides: 12. This CDR3 contains 17 residues. The CDR3 coding sequence is TGTGCCAGCAGCCCGCCGGGACAGGGGGTCGGCGTTCAGCCCCAGCATTTT. This gives the protein CASSPPGQGVGVQPQHF.

The chain carries TRBV21-1 and TRBJ2-7; the DNA was not compared with TRBD2, the D call given in the table. TRBV21-1 is a pseudogene segment. This CDR3 has 17 residues. This chain's CDR3 is CASTPQASGRLDYEQYF. The CDR3 coding sequence is TGTGCCAGCACCCCCCAGGCTAGCGGGAGGTTAGACTACGAGCAGTACTTC.

This clone was counted between two and nine times. The CDR3 loop is CASRKTGGARTDTQYF. CDR3 nucleotide sequence: TGTGCCAGCAGGAAAACAGGGGGCGCGAGAACAGATACGCAGTATTTT. The chain uses TRBV2 and TRBJ2-3; 9 bases match TRBD1. Trimming removed 6 bases from V and 3 bases from J; junction bases left unmatched: 10. Germline CDR1 reads SNHLY; CDR2 reads FYNNEI. This CDR3 comprises 16 residues.

The genes are TRBV4-3 and TRBJ1-1, with TRBD1 identical over 11 bases. V lost 1 base and J lost 3; bases outside the gene matches: 1. This CDR3 spans 15 amino acids. Germline values: CDR1 LGHNA, CDR2 YSLEER. The CDR3 reads CASSQGTGGHTEAFF. The CDR3 DNA reads TGCGCCAGCAGCCAAGGGACAGGGGGCCACACTGAAGCTTTCTTT.

V is TRBV6-5 and J is TRBJ1-3; D gene uncertain. CDR3 size: 12 residues. Germline lookup yields CDR1 MNHEY and CDR2 SVGAGI. V gave up 7 bases and J gave up 4 bases, with 8 bases separating them. The CDR3 reads CASMTSGNTIYF. CDR3 sequence (DNA): TGTGCCAGCATGACATCAGGAAACACCATATATTTT.